These 19 T cell receptor beta chains were all obtained from the same sample, sequenced in a study of graft-versus-host responses after intestinal transplantation. The method was immunoSEQ multiplex PCR; TCRdb's version includes in-frame clones alone and lacks a portion of them. The sample holds about 90,000 clones, about four fifths seen once. Their antigens remain unidentified. The sample was unstimulated CD4+ T cells sorted from spleen or lymph node cells, taken before intestinal transplant. The receptors derive from a human donor who received an intestinal transplant.

The chain carries TRBV6-1 and TRBJ2-1; TRBD2 is a possible D gene (7 bases). This CDR3 region has 14 residues. Germline V gene sequence: CDR1 MNHNS, CDR2 SASEGT. Trimming stripped 6 bases from V and 9 bases from J, with 18 bases between. In nucleotides, the CDR3 is TGTGCCAGCAGCCCAAGGGGGGGGCCGATTGAGCAGTTCTTC. It translates to CASSPRGGPIEQFF.

This clone was recorded a few times. The V and J genes are TRBV6-1 and TRBJ1-6; no definite D call. Per germline, CDR1 MNHNS and CDR2 SASEGT. The CDR3 loop spans 15 amino acids. The V end was cut by 4 bases, the J end by 5 bases, with 12 bases between. The CDR3 DNA follows: TGTGCCAGCAGTGCCAGAGACATTCATAATTCACCCCTCCACTTT. Its translation is CASSARDIHNSPLHF.

The V call is TRBV28, the J call TRBJ2-5, with D unclear. The V gene lost 2 bases and the J gene lost 2 bases, with 12 bases spanning the gap. CDR3 size: 15 residues. Germline lookup yields CDR1 MDHEN and CDR2 SYDVKM. CDR3 nucleotides: TGTGCCAGCAGTTTAGCGCGAAACTCTCAAGAGACCCAGTACTTC. Encoded protein: CASSLARNSQETQYF.

The rearrangement links TRBV18 to TRBJ2-3; D remains ambiguous. Trimming took off 3 bases at V and 3 bases at J, with 13 bases between the two ends. Germline V lookup: CDR1 KGHSH, CDR2 LQKENI. This CDR3 is 15 amino acids long. This CDR3 reads CASSPYPRGTDTQYF. Written as DNA, the CDR3 is TGTGCCAGCTCACCGTACCCGAGAGGTACAGATACGCAGTATTTT.

A note on this clone: Additional DNA sequences in this sample encode the identical CDR3. The gene calls are TRBV5-1 and TRBJ2-7, with no clear D. The V and J ends lost 0 bases and 1 base respectively, with 8 bases between them. The CDR3 spans 14 residues. Germline V CDR1 and CDR2: SGHRS, YFSETQ. The CDR3 DNA sequence: TGCGCCAGCAGCTTGGAGCCGGGTTCCTACGAGCAGTACTTC. It codes for CASSLEPGSYEQYF.

The chain links TRBV7-6 to TRBJ1-4; D is undetermined. Germline V gene data show CDR1 as SGHVS and CDR2 as FNYEAQ. Trimming shortened V by 4 bases and J by 1 base, and 10 bases separated the two germline ends. The CDR3 extends over 15 amino acids. The CDR3 region has the DNA TGTGCCAGCAGCTACGACGGAGAAACTAATGAAAAACTGTTTTTT. Its protein product is CASSYDGETNEKLFF.

The J gene is TRBJ1-2, the V gene TRBV5-6; 7 bases are shared with TRBD1. Germline V gene data show CDR1 as SGHDT and CDR2 as YYEEEE. The CDR3 has 16 amino acids. V gave up 0 bases and J gave up 3 bases; unmatched junction bases: 8. In nucleotides, the CDR3 is TGTGCCAGCAGCTTGGAACAGGGGTTGAAAGACTATGGCTACACCTTC. Residues: CASSLEQGLKDYGYTF.

Only a few counts were recorded for this clone. The rearrangement links TRBV2 to TRBJ1-2; TRBD1 might be the D (5 bases). Germline V gene lookup returns CDR1 SNHLY and CDR2 FYNNEI. This CDR3 comprises 13 residues. The V end was cut by 5 bases, the J end by 8 bases, with 15 bases between. CDR3 DNA: TGTGCCAGCAGTCAGACAGCCGTGGGAGGCTACACCTTC. Translated, it gives CASSQTAVGGYTF. Together with reference TRBV2 and TRBJ1-2, the CDR3 gives the full variable domain: EPEVTQTPSHQVTQMGQEVILRCVPISNHLYFYWYRQILGQKVEFLVSFYNNEISEKSEIFDDQFSVERPDGSNFTLKIRSTKLEDSAMYFCASSQTAVGGYTFGSGTRLTVV.

The CDR3, as DNA: TGTGCCAGTCTCCGGACAGGGCGATCTGGAAACACCATATATTTT. It encodes CASLRTGRSGNTIYF. This chain links TRBV19 with TRBJ1-3; 8 bases agree with TRBD1. Trimming at V came to 8 bases and at J to 1 base, leaving 7 bases not matched to a gene. The CDR3 is 15 amino acids. Germline lookup yields CDR1 LNHDA and CDR2 SQIVND (reference sequence).

V gene TRBV28 combines with J gene TRBJ1-2, with 7 nucleotides matching TRBD1. Per the germline V gene, CDR1 is MDHEN and CDR2 is SYDVKM. Losses at the gene ends were 6 bases for V and 3 bases for J; bases not matched to a gene: 4. The CDR3 loop spans 13 amino acids. The CDR3 here is CASRGTADYGYTF. The CDR3 coding sequence is TGTGCCAGCAGGGGGACAGCCGACTATGGCTACACCTTC.

The chain employs TRBV7-8 and TRBJ1-3; 7 nucleotides match TRBD1. With 4 bases clipped from V and 1 base from J, the junction kept 1 base outside the gene matches. The V gene's germline CDR1 is SGHVS and CDR2 FQNEAQ. This CDR3 contains 14 residues. CDR3 DNA: TGTGCCAGCAGCTACAGGGGTTCTGGAAACACCATATATTTT. Its protein is CASSYRGSGNTIYF.

V is TRBV7-9 and J is TRBJ2-7, with no clear D. Germline V gene data show CDR1 as SEHNR and CDR2 as FQNEAQ (reference sequence). The CDR3 totals 11 residues. V gave up 4 bases and J gave up 3 bases, with 4 bases separating them. CDR3 residues: CASSSFYEQYF. The CDR3 region has the DNA TGTGCCAGCAGCTCCTTCTACGAGCAGTACTTC.

V is TRBV4-2 and J is TRBJ2-7, with 9 positions matching TRBD1. CDR1 LGHNA and CDR2 YNFKEQ come from the germline V gene. J was trimmed by 1 base and V by 4 bases; bases with no gene match: 14. The CDR3 totals 18 residues. In DNA, the CDR3 is TGTGCCAGCAGCCCCCTTTACCGACAGGGGGGGTCATCCTACGAGCAGTACTTC. It is translated as CASSPLYRQGGSSYEQYF.

The rearrangement links TRBV15 to TRBJ1-4; D perhaps matches TRBD1 (5 bases). The CDR3 is 13 residues long. Trimming removed 1 base at V and 7 bases at J, with 7 bases between. Germline assignment: CDR1 LNHNV and CDR2 YYDKDF (reference sequence). The CDR3 region is CATSRAGREKLFF. CDR3 DNA sequence: TGTGCCACCAGCAGAGCAGGGCGTGAAAAACTGTTTTTT. The whole variable domain, filled in from reference TRBV15 and TRBJ1-4, reads DAMVIQNPRYQVTQFGKPVTLSCSQTLNHNVMYWYQQKSSQAPKLLFHYYDKDFNNEADTPDNFQSRRPNTSFCFLDIRSPGLGDTAMYLCATSRAGREKLFFGSGTQLSVL.

To note about this clone: The identical CDR3 is also encoded by other nucleotide sequences in the sample. The chain couples TRBV5-1 to TRBJ2-5, with 9 bases identical to TRBD1. The ends lost 4 bases at V and 4 bases at J; junction bases unmatched: 2. The CDR3 has 13 amino acids. Germline V gene data show CDR1 as SGHRS and CDR2 as YFSETQ. CDR3 in DNA: TGCGCCAGCAGCCCGGGACAGGGAGAGACCCAGTACTTC. It codes for CASSPGQGETQYF.

This clone was observed a few times. The chain joins TRBV5-6 to TRBJ2-5; a weak D match, TRBD2 (6 bases). Looked up from germline, CDR1 is SGHDT and CDR2 is YYEEEE. V lost 5 bases and J lost 2, with 19 bases in between. CDR3 size: 16 residues. CDR3 sequence: CASSPVGGVRQETQYF. The CDR3 nucleotides are TGTGCCAGCAGTCCAGTCGGAGGGGTACGGCAAGAGACCCAGTACTTC.

The genes are TRBV11-2 and TRBJ2-3; 7 bases are shared with TRBD2. V was pared by 5 bases and J by 7 bases, with 12 bases of the junction left unmatched. The CDR3 runs to 15 residues. Germline CDR1 reads SGHAT; CDR2 reads FQNNGV. The CDR3 here is CASSVRGDPLNTQYF. CDR3 DNA sequence: TGTGCCAGCAGCGTCCGGGGGGACCCCTTGAATACGCAGTATTTT.

This clone rates as medium-sized (0.01 to 0.1%). The chain joins TRBV29-1 to TRBJ1-4; TRBD1 might be the D (6 bases). The CDR3 spans 13 residues. V lost 5 bases and J lost 4, with 11 bases in between. The germline V gene has CDR1 SQVTM and CDR2 ANQGSEA. CDR3 amino acids: CSVRRGHNEKLFF. The CDR3 nucleotides read TGCAGCGTTCGCAGGGGTCATAATGAAAAACTGTTTTTT.

The rearrangement joins TRBV5-8 to TRBJ1-1, with a possible D match to TRBD1 (6 bases). Germline V gene data show CDR1 as SGHTS and CDR2 as YDEGEE. This CDR3 comprises 15 residues. Trimming stripped 1 base from V and 0 bases from J, with 10 bases between. CDR3 sequence reads: CASSLFPGVNTEAFF. The CDR3 nucleotides read TGTGCCAGCAGCTTGTTTCCAGGGGTGAACACTGAAGCTTTCTTT.